The 27 T cell receptor beta chains below were found in one sample sequenced in a study of T-cell reconstitution after alpha-beta-depleted transplantation in children. It was with unique molecular identifiers that the TCRbeta library was prepared. TCRdb analysed the PCR reads with MiXCR anew, one entry per CDR3 protein. The sample shows more than 300,000 distinct CDR3 sequences, around 16% of them seen only once. The material was PBMCs, mostly from graft donor cells, obtained 360 days after TCRalphabeta/CD19-depleted stem cell transplant. The receptor source for this set is a male patient under 10 years old who had a stem cell transplant for acute lymphoblastic leukemia, so the T cells may come from the graft donor.

This clonotype has only a few counts. The chain joins TRBV24-1 to TRBJ2-3; tentatively, D is TRBD2 (5 bases). Trimming cost V 3 bases and J 8 bases, with 14 bases left between them. This CDR3 spans 14 amino acids. Germline CDR1 is KGHDR and CDR2 is SFDVKD. DNA of the CDR3: TGTGCCACCAGTGATCTAGAGGGAGAGGGTACGCAGTATTTT. Protein: CATSDLEGEGTQYF.

The V gene is TRBV20-1, the J gene TRBJ2-4, with D uncertain. Germline lookup yields CDR1 DFQATT and CDR2 SNEGSKA (reference sequence). The CDR3 is made up of 15 amino acids. V gave up 2 bases and J gave up 0 bases, with 11 bases separating them. CDR3 in DNA: TGCAGTGCTAGATCCTACCCCCTAGCCAAAAACATTCAGTACTTC. It translates to CSARSYPLAKNIQYF.

V and J are TRBV20-1 and TRBJ1-5; possibly TRBD1 for D (5 bases). V lost 6 bases to trimming and J lost 0 bases, with 18 bases between them. The germline gives CDR1 DFQATT, CDR2 SNEGSKA (reference sequence). This CDR3 comprises 16 residues. The CDR3 here is CSAARGRLHSNQPQHF. CDR3 nucleotide sequence: TGCAGTGCCGCCCGGGGCAGGCTGCATAGCAATCAGCCCCAGCATTTT.

In its sample, this clonotype was seen many times. The rearrangement joins TRBV28 to TRBJ1-6, with no clear D. Trimming removed 5 bases at V and 7 bases at J, with 9 bases between. CDR1 MDHEN and CDR2 SYDVKM come from the germline V gene. The CDR3 sequence is 13 residues long. Here the CDR3 DNA reads TGTGCCAGCAGTCTCTTTTTCAATTCACCCCTCCACTTT. Translating it yields CASSLFFNSPLHF.

The chain joins TRBV3-1 to TRBJ1-2, with D unresolved. Per germline, CDR1 LGHDT and CDR2 YNNKEL (reference sequence). The CDR3 length is 14 residues. Trimming stripped 2 bases from V and 8 bases from J, with 15 bases between. This CDR3 is CASSQFRSTDGYTF. In nucleotides, the CDR3 is TGTGCCAGCAGCCAATTCAGATCCACGGACGGCTACACCTTC.

At least ten counts were recorded for this clonotype. The chain recombines TRBV10-3 with TRBJ2-1, with 9 bases matching TRBD2. Germline trimming cut 4 bases from V and 3 bases from J; bases unmatched to any gene: 7. Per the germline V gene, CDR1 is ENHRY and CDR2 is SYGVKD. The CDR3 consists of 16 residues. The CDR3 loop reads CAISAASGKSYNEQFF. The CDR3 nucleotides are TGTGCCATCAGTGCCGCTAGCGGGAAAAGCTACAATGAGCAGTTCTTC.

V usage is TRBV7-6 and J usage is TRBJ2-3; D may be TRBD1 or TRBD2 (5 bases each). The CDR3 contains 17 residues. Germline V CDR1 and CDR2: SGHVS, FNYEAQ. V dropped 4 bases and J dropped 2 bases, with 19 bases sitting between them. In DNA, the CDR3 is TGTGCCAGCAGCTCCCGAGGGTGGGGCCGACACACAGATACGCAGTATTTT. Its translation is CASSSRGWGRHTDTQYF.

The rearrangement joins TRBV11-2 to TRBJ2-3; TRBD1 agrees at 11 bases. The CDR3 covers 18 residues. From germline, CDR1 is SGHAT and CDR2 FQNNGV. J lost 0 bases, V lost 4 bases, and 9 bases had no gene match. The DNA for the CDR3 is TGTGCCAGCAGCTCCGGACAGGGGGCGGGGGATAGCACAGATACGCAGTATTTT. Its protein is CASSSGQGAGDSTDTQYF.

This chain joins TRBV4-3 and TRBJ1-2; 8 nucleotides agree with TRBD1. Looked up from germline, CDR1 is LGHNA and CDR2 is YSLEER. This CDR3 region has 16 residues. V lost 0 bases to trimming and J lost 1 base; unmatched junction nucleotides: 4. CDR3 nucleotides: TGCGCCAGCAGCCAAGATGTCAGGGGGCATAACTATGGCTACACCTTC. Translation: CASSQDVRGHNYGYTF.

In its sample, this clonotype was seen a few times. The V and J genes are TRBV28 and TRBJ2-3, with D hard to call. The germline CDR1 and CDR2 sequences are MDHEN and SYDVKM. V was shortened by 10 bases and J by 6 bases, with 23 bases between the two germline ends. The CDR3 extends over 15 amino acids. CDR3 in amino acids: CAISDPPRSMDTQYF. In DNA form, the CDR3 reads TGTGCCATCTCGGACCCACCTCGCAGCATGGATACGCAGTATTTT.

This sequence joins TRBV6-2 or TRBV6-3 and TRBJ1-1; D not certain. Per germline, CDR1 MNHEY and CDR2 SVGEGT. This CDR3 region has 17 residues. Trimming removed 3 bases at V and 0 bases at J, with 17 bases between. CDR3 bases: TGTGCCAGCAGTTATTCTCGGCCTCGGAGGATGAACACTGAAGCTTTCTTT. Its protein product is CASSYSRPRRMNTEAFF.

This clonotype appeared a few times. The junction shows a germline mismatch at one end, possibly a read error. This chain joins TRBV4-1 and TRBJ2-1, with 13 bases lining up with TRBD2. This CDR3 is 15 amino acids long. Germline values: CDR1 MGHRA, CDR2 YSYEKL. CDR3 in amino acids: CASSQDLGTSGTYEF. CDR3 nucleotides: TGCGCCAGCAGCCAAGATCTCGGGACTAGCGGGACGTATGAGTTC.

This clonotype came up a few times. This rearrangement joins TRBV4-1 to TRBJ2-5; 10 nucleotides line up with TRBD1. The CDR3 spans 15 residues. In germline, CDR1 is MGHRA, CDR2 YSYEKL. After removal of 5 bases from V and 6 bases from J, the junction contained 9 bases not matched to a gene. The CDR3 protein is CASSAPRDRGKTQYF. CDR3 DNA sequence: TGCGCCAGCAGCGCACCCCGGGACAGGGGTAAGACCCAGTACTTC.

This clonotype was counted between two and nine times. The J gene is TRBJ2-5, the V gene TRBV3-1; D is ambiguous. This CDR3 has 15 amino acids. The V gene lost 4 bases and the J gene lost 5 bases, with 17 bases spanning the gap. Germline values: CDR1 LGHDT, CDR2 YNNKEL (reference sequence). The CDR3 reads CASSLPGRVQETQYF. CDR3 sequence (DNA): TGTGCCAGCAGCCTTCCCGGACGGGTCCAGGAGACCCAGTACTTC.

The rearrangement joins TRBV5-1 to TRBJ2-5; TRBD2 aligns across 7 bases. This CDR3 is built from 15 residues. Germline CDR1 reads SGHRS; CDR2 reads YFSETQ. J lost 4 bases, V lost 1 base, and 7 bases had no gene match. CDR3 coding DNA: TGCGCCAGCAGCTTGTTGGGGGGGATTGGAGAGACCCAGTACTTC. Its translation is CASSLLGGIGETQYF.

This clonotype was seen many times. This chain joins TRBV29-1 and TRBJ2-2; D is ambiguous. Germline CDR1 reads SQVTM; CDR2 reads ANQGSEA. V gave up 6 bases and J gave up 5 bases, with 10 bases separating them. The CDR3 spans 12 residues. The CDR3 is CSVLGWTGELFF. The CDR3 region has the DNA TGCAGCGTGCTCGGGTGGACCGGGGAGCTGTTTTTT.

This clonotype has ten or more counts. This chain uses TRBV20-1 with TRBJ2-1; D gene uncertain. Germline V gives CDR1 DFQATT, CDR2 SNEGSKA (reference sequence). Trimming shortened V by 3 bases and J by 11 bases, and 8 bases separated the two germline ends. This CDR3 spans 10 amino acids. CDR3 amino acids: CSASQVKQFF. CDR3 nucleotides: TGCAGTGCTAGTCAGGTGAAGCAGTTCTTC.

This clonotype was seen only a few times. This sequence joins TRBV7-2 and TRBJ2-7; TRBD2 aligns across 9 bases. The trim removed 5 bases at V and 3 bases at J, leaving 5 bases unmatched. CDR1 is SGHTA, CDR2 FQGNSA, per germline. The CDR3 spans 14 residues. CDR3 bases: TGTGCCAGCAGCATTAGCGGGAGACTCTACGAGCAGTACTTC. It is translated as CASSISGRLYEQYF.

J is TRBJ1-1 and V is TRBV5-1; 8 bases map to TRBD1. CDR1 is SGHRS and CDR2 is YFSETQ in the germline V gene. The CDR3 covers 15 residues. V shed 4 bases, J shed 1 base, and the junction held 6 bases outside the gene matches. CDR3 coding DNA: TGCGCCAGCAGCGCCGGACAGGGTCCGAACACTGAAGCTTTCTTT. This codes for CASSAGQGPNTEAFF.

This clonotype was seen ten or more times. The V call is TRBV7-9, the J call TRBJ1-6, with D perhaps TRBD1 (5 bases). The CDR3 contains 14 residues. CDR1 is SEHNR, CDR2 FQNEAQ, per germline (reference sequence). Trimming pared 4 bases from V and 10 bases from J, leaving 14 bases between. CDR3 in DNA: TGTGCCAGCAGCTCGGGACGGCTTAGATCACCCCTCCACTTT. Protein sequence: CASSSGRLRSPLHF. Drawing the rest from reference TRBV7-9 and TRBJ1-6, the complete variable domain is DTGVSQNPRHKITKRGQNVTFRCDPISEHNRLYWYRQTLGQGPEFLTYFQNEAQLEKSRLLSDRFSAERPKGSFSTLEIQRTEQGDSAMYLCASSSGRLRSPLHFGNGTRLTVT.

This clonotype was seen only a few times. This chain connects TRBV12-3 or TRBV12-4 to TRBJ2-7; 8 nucleotides match TRBD2. The CDR3 totals 14 residues. V trimming: 9 bases; J trimming: 2 bases; junction bases outside the gene matches: 9. The CDR3 loop is CASGSSGGAYEQYF. The CDR3, as DNA: TGTGCCAGTGGTTCCTCGGGAGGGGCCTACGAGCAGTACTTC.

This clonotype was counted only a few times. V gene TRBV6-5 combines with J gene TRBJ2-1; D call uncertain. CDR3 length: 16 amino acids. Germline-derived CDR1 and CDR2 are MNHEY and SVGAGI. V shed 8 bases and J shed 3 bases, with 20 bases lying between them. CDR3 residues: CASSLFRSSDYNEQFF. CDR3 coding DNA: TGTGCCAGCTCGTTGTTCAGGAGCTCGGACTACAATGAGCAGTTCTTC.

At least ten counts were recorded for this clonotype. V gene TRBV6-2 or TRBV6-3 combines with J gene TRBJ2-7; no firm D call. CDR1 and CDR2 from the germline V gene are MNHEY and SVGEGT. V gave up 2 bases and J gave up 3 bases, with 20 bases separating them. The CDR3 totals 17 residues. The chain's CDR3 is CASSYGWASLRGYEQYF. The CDR3, as DNA: TGTGCCAGCAGTTACGGTTGGGCGTCTCTAAGAGGCTACGAGCAGTACTTC.

In its sample, this clonotype was seen a few times. The chain couples TRBV7-6 to TRBJ2-1; TRBD1 is a possible D gene (5 bases). Between the trimmed V and J ends, which lost 6 bases and 6 bases, there was a span of 45 bases. Germline V gene lookup returns CDR1 SGHVS and CDR2 FNYEAQ. CDR3 size: 24 residues. CDR3 DNA: TGTGCCAGCAGGGCCCGACAGTGGGGAAAGGGCAAGGGAACTTTACCCACCCATTCCAATGAGCAGTTCTTC. Protein product: CASRARQWGKGKGTLPTHSNEQFF. Full variable domain (rest looked up from reference TRBV7-6 and TRBJ2-1): GAGVSQSPRYKVTKRGQDVALRCDPISGHVSLYWYRQALGQGPEFLTYFNYEAQQDKSGLPNDRFSAERPEGSISTLTIQRTEQRDSAMYRCASRARQWGKGKGTLPTHSNEQFFGPGTRLTVL.

This clonotype was detected many times. The V gene is TRBV28, the J gene TRBJ2-5, with 7 bases aligning to TRBD1. This CDR3 region has 13 residues. Germline V gene data show CDR1 as MDHEN and CDR2 as SYDVKM. Trimming at V came to 6 bases and at J to 3 bases, leaving 4 bases not matched to a gene. CDR3 sequence: CASSVGTEETQYF. The CDR3 bases are TGTGCCAGCAGCGTAGGGACAGAAGAGACCCAGTACTTC.

In its sample, this clonotype was seen many times. Here the CDR3 reads CASSSGQGANTGELFF. The CDR3 region has the DNA TGTGCCAGCAGTTCCGGACAGGGAGCGAACACCGGGGAGCTGTTTTTT. V and J are TRBV12-3 or TRBV12-4 and TRBJ2-2, with 8 positions matching TRBD1. V trimming: 4 bases; J trimming: 0 bases; junction bases outside the gene matches: 4. The CDR3 extends over 16 amino acids.

In its sample, this clonotype was seen a few times. This sequence joins TRBV6-2 or TRBV6-3 and TRBJ1-2, with 9 bases lining up with TRBD1. V gave up 5 bases and J gave up 4 bases; unmatched junction bases: 5. The CDR3 length is 14 residues. Germline values: CDR1 MNHEY, CDR2 SVGEGT. The CDR3: CASSRTGGPYGYTF. In nucleotides, the CDR3 is TGTGCCAGCAGTCGAACAGGGGGCCCCTATGGCTACACCTTC.